The T cell receptor beta chain described here comes from a study of T cell responses to AZD1222 COVID-19 vaccine. Regarding this clone: Its antigen is still unknown.

Notes on the study in general: Close to half of spike-specific TCRs reportedly recognize unmutated variant regions.

Produced via immunoSEQ multiplex PCR; TCRdb's table is partial and in-frame only. The sample includes nearly 110,000 clones, around 89% of them seen just once. Sequencing was performed on peripheral blood, taken on day 0 of AZD1222 vaccination. This receptor was identified in an adult in good health.

The CDR3 region has the DNA TGTGCCACAAGCGACAAGGGACAGTTCTCTGGAAACACCATATATTTT. Amino acids: CATSDKGQFSGNTIYF. V gene TRBV19 combines with J gene TRBJ1-3; 7 nucleotides align to TRBD1. The germline gives CDR1 LNHDA, CDR2 SQIVND (reference sequence). CDR3 length: 16 residues. V shed 10 bases, J shed 0 bases, and the junction held 12 bases outside the gene matches.